This is a list of T cell receptor beta chains from one sample in a study of cytomegalovirus exposure and HLA in healthy donors. Sequenced by immunoSEQ multiplex PCR; TCRdb stores in-frame clones only, minus some. This sample carries around 81,000 clones, approximately 57% of them seen once, and the ten largest clones take around 6%. Sequenced input: PBMCs. The receptors derive from a man aged 25-45 years in good health and CMV-seropositive. CDR3s leave out the opening cysteine and the closing phenylalanine or tryptophan. Only part of the rows carry a size: once, few, many, or a class if the clone is expanded.

V gene: TRBV18
clone size: NA
CDR3 protein: ASSGTGVGYEQY

V gene: TRBV6-1
clone size: once
CDR3 protein: ASSSDRGVDEQY

V gene: TRBV4-1
clone size: few
CDR3 protein: ASSQDNRVTEAF

V gene: TRBV19
clone size: few
CDR3 protein: ASSIAGGTGNQPQH

V gene: TRBV5-1
clone size: NA
CDR3 protein: ASSLDPRNSNQPQH

V gene: TRBV30
clone size: NA
CDR3 protein: AWVAGGRETQY

V gene: TRBV25-1
clone size: NA
CDR3 protein: ASSRAGDLDTQY

V gene: TRBV6-5
clone size: NA
CDR3 protein: ASSCRTSGSCNEQF

V gene: TRBV5-4
clone size: NA
CDR3 protein: ASSQLNTGELF

V gene: TRBV12-5
clone size: once
CDR3 protein: ASGFRTSGGHEQY

V gene: TRBV2
clone size: NA
CDR3 protein: ASSGEGSLALH

V gene: TRBV4-3
clone size: NA
CDR3 protein: ASSQTKDSNINEKLF

V gene: TRBV15
clone size: NA
CDR3 protein: ATRAGNGGNSPLH

V gene: TRBV6-6
clone size: NA
CDR3 protein: ACSYRGNEKLF

V gene: TRBV7-2
clone size: once
CDR3 protein: ASSPFSGDTQY

V gene: TRBV19
clone size: NA
CDR3 protein: ASSSYDSSGNTIY

V gene: TRBV6-1
clone size: once
CDR3 protein: ASSGGQGLYEQY